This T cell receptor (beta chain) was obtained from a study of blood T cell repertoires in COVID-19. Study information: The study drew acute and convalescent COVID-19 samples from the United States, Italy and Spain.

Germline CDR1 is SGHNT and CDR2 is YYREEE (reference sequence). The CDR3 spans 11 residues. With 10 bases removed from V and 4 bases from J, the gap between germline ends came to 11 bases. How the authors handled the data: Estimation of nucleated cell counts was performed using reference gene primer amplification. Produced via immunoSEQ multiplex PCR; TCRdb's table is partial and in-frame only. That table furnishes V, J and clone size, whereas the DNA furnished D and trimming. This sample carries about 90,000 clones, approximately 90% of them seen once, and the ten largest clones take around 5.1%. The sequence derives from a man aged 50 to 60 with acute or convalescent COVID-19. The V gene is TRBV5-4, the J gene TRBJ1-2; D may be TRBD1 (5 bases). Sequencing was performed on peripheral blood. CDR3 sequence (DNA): TGTGCCTCGCAAGGGGCCTATGGCTACACCTTC. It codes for CASQGAYGYTF.